Listed below are T cell receptor beta chains from one sample, sequenced in a study of human T cells and chemical hapten exposure. TCRdb reprocessed the RACE reads with MiXCR, giving one entry per CDR3 protein. The sample consists of over 300,000 distinct CDR3 sequences, approximately 5.1% of them appearing once. The specimen comprised whole blood, sampled in connection with sensitization to the hapten diphenylcyclopropenone (DPC). These TCRs come from a woman in her 50s with alopecia areata. Some clones in this sample may be carry-over from other donors' samples. The CDR3 runs from the conserved cysteine through the conserved F or W. Fields, in order: V gene, clone size, J gene, D gene, CDR3 DNA, CDR3 protein. D genes are given only for firm matches. A row's size may be missing; if present it is once, few, many or a size class.

V: TRBV24-1; size: many; J: TRBJ1-2; D: NA; DNA: TGTGCCACCAGGCCCGGGAGCTATGGCTACACCTTC; CDR3: CATRPGSYGYTF
V: TRBV6-2/TRBV6-3; size: NA; J: TRBJ2-7; D: NA; DNA: TGTGCCAGCACCCCGGGCAGCCCATACGAGCAGTACTTC; CDR3: CASTPGSPYEQYF
V: TRBV21-1; size: many; J: TRBJ2-1; D: NA; DNA: TGTGCCAGCAGCAAAGTCCCGAGCTCCTACAATGAGCAGTTCTTC; CDR3: CASSKVPSSYNEQFF
V: TRBV6-6; size: many; J: TRBJ2-7; D: NA; DNA: TGTGCCAGCAGCACTGGGGCGGACGAGCAGTACTTC; CDR3: CASSTGADEQYF
V: TRBV20-1; size: NA; J: TRBJ2-5; D: TRBD2; DNA: TGCAGTGCTAGGGCGACTAGCGGACCTTCGGAGACCCAGTACTTC; CDR3: CSARATSGPSETQYF
V: TRBV15; size: many; J: TRBJ2-3; D: TRBD2; DNA: TGTGCCACCAGCACTTCTAGCGGGAGCGGGGCAGATACGCAGTATTTT; CDR3: CATSTSSGSGADTQYF
V: TRBV12-3/TRBV12-4; size: many; J: TRBJ2-7; D: NA; DNA: TGTGCCAGCAGTTTAACCCCGACTATCTCCTACGAGCAGTACTTC; CDR3: CASSLTPTISYEQYF
V: TRBV7-9; size: few; J: TRBJ2-1; D: TRBD2; DNA: TGTGCCAGCAGCTTAGAACTAGCGGTCGTCGATGAGCAGTTCTTC; CDR3: CASSLELAVVDEQFF
V: TRBV13; size: many; J: TRBJ2-3; D: NA; DNA: TGTGCCAGCACCCGTGGGGACAGCACAGATACGCAGTATTTT; CDR3: CASTRGDSTDTQYF
V: TRBV20-1; size: NA; J: TRBJ1-1; D: NA; DNA: TGCAGTGCGGAGCGGGGTACAGGGCGCACTGAAGCTTTCTTT; CDR3: CSAERGTGRTEAFF
V: TRBV21-1; size: many; J: TRBJ2-5; D: NA; DNA: TGTGCCAGCAGCAAAGAGTTGGCTGCCTCGATGAAAGAGACCCAGTACTTC; CDR3: CASSKELAASMKETQYF
V: TRBV4-3; size: many; J: TRBJ1-5; D: TRBD1; DNA: TGCGCCAGCAGCCAAGAGACAGGGGTTCAGCCCCAGCATTTT; CDR3: CASSQETGVQPQHF
V: TRBV29-1; size: many; J: TRBJ2-7; D: NA; DNA: TGCAGCGTTGGAAGGGGTTACGAGCAGTACTTC; CDR3: CSVGRGYEQYF
V: TRBV5-1; size: many; J: TRBJ1-1; D: TRBD1; DNA: TGCGCCAGCAGCTTGGCGACAGGGGGCAACACTGAAGCTTTCTTT; CDR3: CASSLATGGNTEAFF
V: TRBV28; size: few; J: TRBJ2-1; D: NA; DNA: TGTGCCAGCAGTCCTCCCATTGGAAATGAGCAGTTCTTC; CDR3: CASSPPIGNEQFF